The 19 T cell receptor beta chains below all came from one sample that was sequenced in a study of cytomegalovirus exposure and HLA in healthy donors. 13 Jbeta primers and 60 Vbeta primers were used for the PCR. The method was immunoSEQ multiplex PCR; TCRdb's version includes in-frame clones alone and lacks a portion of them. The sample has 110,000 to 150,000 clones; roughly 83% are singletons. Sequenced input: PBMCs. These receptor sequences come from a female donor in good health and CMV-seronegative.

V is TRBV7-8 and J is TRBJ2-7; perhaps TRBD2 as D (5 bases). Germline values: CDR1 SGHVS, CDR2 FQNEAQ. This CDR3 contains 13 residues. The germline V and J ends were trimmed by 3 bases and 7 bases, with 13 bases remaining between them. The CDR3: CASSLVLREEQYF. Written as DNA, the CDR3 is TGTGCCAGCAGCTTGGTACTACGGGAAGAGCAGTACTTC.

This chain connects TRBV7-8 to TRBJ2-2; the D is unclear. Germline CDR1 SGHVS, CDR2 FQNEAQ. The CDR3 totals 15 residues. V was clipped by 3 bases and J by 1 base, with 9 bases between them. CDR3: CASSFRVRNTGELFF. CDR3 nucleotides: TGTGCCAGCAGCTTCCGGGTACGGAACACCGGGGAGCTGTTTTTT.

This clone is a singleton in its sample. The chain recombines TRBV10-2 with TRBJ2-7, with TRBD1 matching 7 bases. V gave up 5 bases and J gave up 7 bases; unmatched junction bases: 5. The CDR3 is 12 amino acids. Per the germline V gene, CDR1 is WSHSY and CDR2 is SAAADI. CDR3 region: CASSFTGVEQYF. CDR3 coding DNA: TGCGCCAGCAGTTTTACAGGGGTAGAGCAGTACTTC.

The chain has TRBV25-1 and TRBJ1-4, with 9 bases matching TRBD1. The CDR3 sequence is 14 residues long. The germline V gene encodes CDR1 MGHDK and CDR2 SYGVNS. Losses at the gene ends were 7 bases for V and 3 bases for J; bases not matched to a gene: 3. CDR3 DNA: TGTGCCAGCACCCGGACAGGGGCTAATGAAAAACTGTTTTTT. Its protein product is CASTRTGANEKLFF.

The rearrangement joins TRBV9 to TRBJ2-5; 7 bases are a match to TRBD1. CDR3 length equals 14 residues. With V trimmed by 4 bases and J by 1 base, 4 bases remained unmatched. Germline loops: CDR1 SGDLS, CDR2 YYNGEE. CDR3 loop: CASSLRDSQETQYF. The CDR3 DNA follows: TGTGCCAGCAGCCTCCGGGACAGCCAAGAGACCCAGTACTTC.

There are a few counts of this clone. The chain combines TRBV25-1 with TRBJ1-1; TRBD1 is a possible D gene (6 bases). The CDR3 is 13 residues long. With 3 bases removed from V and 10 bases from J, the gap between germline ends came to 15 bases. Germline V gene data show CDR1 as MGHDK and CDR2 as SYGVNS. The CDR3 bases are TGTGCCAGCAGTGATGGGGGGGGGCGCAGAGCTTTCTTT. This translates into CASSDGGGRRAFF.

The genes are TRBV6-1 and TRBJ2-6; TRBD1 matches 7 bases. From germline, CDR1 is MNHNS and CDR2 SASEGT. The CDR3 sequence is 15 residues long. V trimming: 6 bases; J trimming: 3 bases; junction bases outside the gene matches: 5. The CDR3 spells CASRDDRVGANVLTF. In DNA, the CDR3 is TGTGCCAGCAGGGACGACAGGGTTGGGGCCAACGTCCTGACTTTC.

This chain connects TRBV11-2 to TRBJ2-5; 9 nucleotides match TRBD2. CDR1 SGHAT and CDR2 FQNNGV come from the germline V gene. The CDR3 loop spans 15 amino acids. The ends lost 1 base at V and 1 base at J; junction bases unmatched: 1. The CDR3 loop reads CASSLGGRAQETQYF. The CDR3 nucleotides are TGTGCCAGCAGCTTAGGCGGGAGGGCCCAAGAGACCCAGTACTTC. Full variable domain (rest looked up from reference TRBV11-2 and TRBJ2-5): EAGVAQSPRYKIIEKRQSVAFWCNPISGHATLYWYQQILGQGPKLLIQFQNNGVVDDSQLPKDRFSAERLKGVDSTLKIQPAKLEDSAVYLCASSLGGRAQETQYFGPGTRLLVL.

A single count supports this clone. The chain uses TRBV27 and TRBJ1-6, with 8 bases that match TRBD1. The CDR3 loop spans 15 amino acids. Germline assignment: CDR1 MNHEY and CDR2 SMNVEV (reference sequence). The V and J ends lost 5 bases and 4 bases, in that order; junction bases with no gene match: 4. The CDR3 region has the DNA TGTGCCAGCAGTATACGGACAGGGTATAATTCACCCCTCCACTTT. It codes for CASSIRTGYNSPLHF.

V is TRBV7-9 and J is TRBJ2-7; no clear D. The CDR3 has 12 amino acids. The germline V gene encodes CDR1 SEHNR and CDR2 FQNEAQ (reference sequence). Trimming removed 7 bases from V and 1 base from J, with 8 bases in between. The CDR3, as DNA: TGTGCCAGCAATGCAGGATCCTACGAGCAGTACTTC. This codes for CASNAGSYEQYF.

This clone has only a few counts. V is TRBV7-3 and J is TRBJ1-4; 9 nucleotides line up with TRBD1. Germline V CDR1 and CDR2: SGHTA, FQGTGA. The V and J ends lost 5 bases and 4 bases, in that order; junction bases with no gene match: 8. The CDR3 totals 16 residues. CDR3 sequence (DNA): TGTGCCAGCAGCCTTACAGGGGGCTCCGATAATGAAAAACTGTTTTTT. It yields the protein CASSLTGGSDNEKLFF.

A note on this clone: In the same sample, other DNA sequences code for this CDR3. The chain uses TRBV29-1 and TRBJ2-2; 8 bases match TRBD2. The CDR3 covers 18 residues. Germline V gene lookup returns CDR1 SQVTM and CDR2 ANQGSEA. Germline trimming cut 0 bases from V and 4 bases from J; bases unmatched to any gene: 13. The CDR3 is CSVEDPSAGGAATGELFF. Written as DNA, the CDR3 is TGCAGCGTTGAAGACCCTTCGGCGGGGGGCGCCGCCACCGGGGAGCTGTTTTTT.

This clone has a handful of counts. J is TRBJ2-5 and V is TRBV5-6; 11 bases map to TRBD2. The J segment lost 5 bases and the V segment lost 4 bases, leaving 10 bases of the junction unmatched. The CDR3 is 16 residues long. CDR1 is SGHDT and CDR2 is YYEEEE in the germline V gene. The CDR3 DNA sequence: TGTGCCAGCAGCAGCATGCTAGCGGGGGGTCGGGAGACCCAGTACTTC. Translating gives CASSSMLAGGRETQYF.

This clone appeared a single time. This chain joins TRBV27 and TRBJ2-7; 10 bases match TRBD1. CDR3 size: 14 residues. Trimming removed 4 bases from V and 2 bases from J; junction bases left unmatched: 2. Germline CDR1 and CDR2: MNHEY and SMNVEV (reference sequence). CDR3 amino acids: CASSSDRGTYEQYF. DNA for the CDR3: TGTGCCAGCAGTTCGGACAGGGGGACCTACGAGCAGTACTTC.

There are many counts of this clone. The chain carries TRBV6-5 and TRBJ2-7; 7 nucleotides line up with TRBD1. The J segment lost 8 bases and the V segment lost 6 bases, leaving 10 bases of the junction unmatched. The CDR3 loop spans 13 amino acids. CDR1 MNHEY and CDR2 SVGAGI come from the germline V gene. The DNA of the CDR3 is TGTGCCAGCAGAGGACAGGAGACCGGCAAGCAGTACTTC. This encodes CASRGQETGKQYF.

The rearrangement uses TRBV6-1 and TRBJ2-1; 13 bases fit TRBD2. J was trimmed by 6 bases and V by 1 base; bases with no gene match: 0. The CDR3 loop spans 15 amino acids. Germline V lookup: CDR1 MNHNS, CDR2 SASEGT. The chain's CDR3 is CASSEGTSGSNEQFF. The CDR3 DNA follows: TGTGCCAGCAGTGAAGGGACTAGCGGGAGCAATGAGCAGTTCTTC.

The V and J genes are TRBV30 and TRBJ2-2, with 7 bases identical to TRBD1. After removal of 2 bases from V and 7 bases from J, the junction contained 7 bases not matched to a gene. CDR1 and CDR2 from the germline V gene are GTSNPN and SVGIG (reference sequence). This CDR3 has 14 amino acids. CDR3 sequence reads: CAWSLTGLFGELFF. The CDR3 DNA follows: TGTGCCTGGAGTTTGACAGGGTTGTTCGGGGAGCTGTTTTTT. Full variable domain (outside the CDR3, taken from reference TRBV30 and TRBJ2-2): SQTIHQWPATLVQPVGSPLSLECTVEGTSNPNLYWYRQAAGRGLQLLFYSVGIGQISSEVPQNLSASRPQDRQFILSSKKLLLSDSGFYLCAWSLTGLFGELFFGEGSRLTVL.

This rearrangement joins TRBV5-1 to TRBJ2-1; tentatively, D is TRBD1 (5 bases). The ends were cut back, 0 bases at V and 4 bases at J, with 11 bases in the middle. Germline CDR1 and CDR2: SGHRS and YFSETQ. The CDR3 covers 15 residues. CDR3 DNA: TGCGCCAGCAGCTTGGAAGGGGTTCAATACAATGAGCAGTTCTTC. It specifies CASSLEGVQYNEQFF.

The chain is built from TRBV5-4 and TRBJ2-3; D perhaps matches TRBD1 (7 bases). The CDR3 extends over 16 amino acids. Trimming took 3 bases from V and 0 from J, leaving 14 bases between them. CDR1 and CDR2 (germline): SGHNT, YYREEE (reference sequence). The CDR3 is CASSSQGGTSTDTQYF. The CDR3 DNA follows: TGTGCCAGCAGCTCCCAGGGGGGAACTAGCACAGATACGCAGTATTTT.